A single sample is the source of the 7 T cell receptor beta chains below, sequenced in a study of blood T cell repertoires in COVID-19. TCRdb's copy holds only in-frame clones and misses some; the assay was immunoSEQ multiplex PCR. The table shows about 53,000 clones, with approximately 90% occurring only once. Sequenced: peripheral blood. Every receptor here comes from a human donor in a cohort sampled during active COVID-19.

The V gene is TRBV30, the J gene TRBJ2-1; a possible D gene is TRBD1 (6 bases). Trimming shortened V by 7 bases and J by 8 bases, and 12 bases separated the two germline ends. The CDR3 covers 11 residues. Per germline, CDR1 GTSNPN and CDR2 SVGIG (reference sequence). CDR3 sequence: CALYQGYEQFF. The CDR3 region has the DNA TGTGCCTTATATCAGGGGTATGAGCAGTTCTTC.

This rearrangement joins TRBV6-2 or TRBV6-3 to TRBJ1-1; D not resolved. This CDR3 has 14 amino acids. Germline V CDR1 and CDR2: MNHEY, SVGEGT. V dropped 6 bases and J dropped 4 bases, with 15 bases sitting between them. CDR3 amino acids: CASSRTGEGTEAFF. CDR3 in DNA: TGTGCCAGCAGCAGAACTGGGGAGGGCACTGAAGCTTTCTTT.

The genes are TRBV11-3 and TRBJ2-7; 10 nucleotides line up with TRBD2. The ends lost 2 bases at V and 2 bases at J; junction bases unmatched: 3. Per the germline V gene, CDR1 is SGHNT and CDR2 is YENEEA. The CDR3 contains 15 residues. DNA for the CDR3: TGTGCCAGCAGCTTACAAGCGGGAGGGCCCTACGAGCAGTACTTC. Translating gives CASSLQAGGPYEQYF.

The chain employs TRBV6-5 and TRBJ1-2; the D is unclear. The germline V gene encodes CDR1 MNHEY and CDR2 SVGAGI. The CDR3 consists of 14 residues. Trimming shortened V by 5 bases and J by 4 bases, and 14 bases separated the two germline ends. The CDR3 loop is CASSQNGVGYGYTF. The CDR3 DNA is TGTGCCAGCAGTCAAAACGGGGTAGGCTATGGCTACACCTTC.

The V gene is TRBV29-1, the J gene TRBJ2-3, with D perhaps TRBD2 (6 bases). The germline gives CDR1 SQVTM, CDR2 ANQGSEA. V lost 8 bases to trimming and J lost 0 bases, with 15 bases between them. The CDR3 consists of 14 residues. CDR3 nucleotide sequence: TGCAGCTATCGCGGCGGGGACAGCACAGATACGCAGTATTTT. It translates to CSYRGGDSTDTQYF.

As for this clone: At one end, the junction sequence differs from germline, possibly due to a read error. CDR3 DNA: TGTGCTAGCAGCCCGACTAGCGGGACTTCCCTACACACCGGGGAGCTGTTTTTT. Residues: CASSPTSGTSLHTGELFF. The V and J genes are TRBV7-7 and TRBJ2-2; 11 bases match TRBD2. This CDR3 region has 18 residues. CDR1 SSHAT and CDR2 FNYEAQ come from the germline V gene (reference sequence).

The chain employs TRBV28 and TRBJ1-2; possibly TRBD1 for D (6 bases). CDR1 and CDR2 from the germline V gene are MDHEN and SYDVKM. The CDR3 sequence is 13 residues long. Trimming took 3 bases from V and 7 from J, leaving 12 bases between them. CDR3 amino acids: CASSFSNRVGYTF. CDR3 coding DNA: TGTGCCAGCAGTTTCTCAAACAGGGTTGGCTACACCTTC.